This TCR beta chain is from a study of blood T cell repertoires in COVID-19. The germline gives CDR1 SGHRS, CDR2 YFSETQ. Trimming cost V 7 bases and J 7 bases; bases outside gene matches: 4. This CDR3 comprises 12 residues. This clone was recorded only once. As handled by the study authors: Scientists estimated how many nucleated cells there were by amplifying reference gene primers. The repertoire was sequenced with immunoSEQ multiplex PCR; TCRdb's copy has only in-frame clones and lacks some. From that table come the V and J calls and clone size; the DNA was used to work out D and trimming. Of 150,000 to 200,000 clones in the sample, around nine tenths were seen once.

V is TRBV5-1 and J is TRBJ2-2; 7 nucleotides line up with TRBD2. The source of this sequence is a woman aged 18-29 years who had recovered from COVID-19. The sample consisted of PBMCs or T cells enriched from blood (not recorded which). As DNA, the CDR3 is TGCGCCAGCTCACTAGCGAGCGGGGAGCTGTTTTTT. As protein: CASSLASGELFF.